The 27 T cell receptor beta chains below come from one sample, sequenced in a study of T cell clones after liver transplantation. TCRdb's table, derived via immunoSEQ multiplex PCR, lists solely in-frame clones and lacks some. The table includes some 10,000 clones, about 76% detected once. Here the sequenced sample was CD4+ T cells from blood, taken around 31 months after liver transplant. The source of these receptors is a human patient who received a liver transplant. Some T cells may be provided by the graft donor.

The chain joins TRBV2 to TRBJ1-2; D ambiguous. This CDR3 is built from 13 residues. V lost 11 bases, J lost 8 bases, and 21 bases lay in between. Germline loops: CDR1 SNHLY, CDR2 FYNNEI. The CDR3, as DNA: TGTGCCCTTCTGAAGGGTGGGTCGGACGGCTACACCTTC. Protein product: CALLKGGSDGYTF.

This clone has a handful of counts. The chain is built from TRBV6-1 and TRBJ1-6; D is undetermined. Germline CDR1 reads MNHNS; CDR2 reads SASEGT. V was trimmed by 5 bases and J by 5 bases, leaving 10 bases between them. This CDR3 has 14 residues. The CDR3 protein is CASSRTSDNSPLHF. The DNA for the CDR3 is TGTGCCAGCAGTAGGACGTCCGATAATTCACCCCTCCACTTT.

This clone was seen only a few times. The V gene is TRBV7-6, the J gene TRBJ2-1; 8 nucleotides agree with TRBD2. CDR1 and CDR2 from the germline V gene are SGHVS and FNYEAQ. The CDR3 consists of 18 residues. With V trimmed by 1 base and J by 7 bases, 15 bases remained unmatched. The CDR3 region is CASSLVPRRGGFENEQFF. DNA of the CDR3: TGTGCCAGCAGCTTAGTTCCTCGGCGCGGGGGGTTCGAAAATGAGCAGTTCTTC.

The chain couples TRBV18 to TRBJ1-6, with 7 bases matching TRBD1. Germline V lookup: CDR1 KGHSH, CDR2 LQKENI. This CDR3 comprises 18 residues. V was clipped by 3 bases and J by 3 bases; unmatched bases: 11. CDR3 DNA sequence: TGTGCCAGCTCACCGCGGCCACAGGGGTGGAACTATAATTCACCCCTCCACTTT. Protein sequence: CASSPRPQGWNYNSPLHF.

This chain links TRBV5-1 with TRBJ2-1; 11 bases fit TRBD2. There are 14 residues in the CDR3. Germline CDR1 SGHRS, CDR2 YFSETQ. Trimming cost V 8 bases and J 4 bases; bases outside gene matches: 5. CDR3: CASSGGATYNEQFF. CDR3 coding DNA: TGCGCCAGTAGCGGGGGGGCTACTTACAATGAGCAGTTCTTC.

The V gene is TRBV20-1, the J gene TRBJ1-1; the D is unclear. Germline CDR1 DFQATT, CDR2 SNEGSKA (reference sequence). The CDR3 runs 11 residues. V was cut by 5 bases and J by 1 base, with 5 bases left in between. In nucleotides, the CDR3 is TGCAGTGCTTCTAAGAACACTGAAGCTTTCTTT. It translates to CSASKNTEAFF.

This sequence joins TRBV28 and TRBJ2-5, with 7 bases matching TRBD2. This CDR3 is built from 14 residues. Trimming removed 8 bases from V and 1 base from J; junction bases left unmatched: 7. Germline V gene lookup returns CDR1 MDHEN and CDR2 SYDVKM. The CDR3 region is CASLGGVPQETQYF. The CDR3 coding sequence is TGTGCCAGCTTGGGGGGGGTTCCCCAAGAGACCCAGTACTTC.

The chain has TRBV27 and TRBJ2-1; D is uncertain. The ends were cut back, 3 bases at V and 12 bases at J, with 12 bases in the middle. This CDR3 contains 12 residues. Germline CDR1 reads MNHEY; CDR2 reads SMNVEV (reference sequence). In DNA, the CDR3 is TGTGCCAGCAGTTTGGGTGGTATTGTGCAGTTCTTC. It specifies CASSLGGIVQFF.

This chain uses TRBV29-1 with TRBJ2-5, with D maybe TRBD1 (6 bases). The germline V and J ends were trimmed by 6 bases and 2 bases, with 19 bases remaining between them. This CDR3 has 15 amino acids. Germline V gene sequence: CDR1 SQVTM, CDR2 ANQGSEA. The DNA for the CDR3 is TGCAGCGTCGAAACAAGAGGGGGTTGGCAAGAGACCCAGTACTTC. It is translated as CSVETRGGWQETQYF.

This clone has just a few counts. This chain connects TRBV4-2 to TRBJ2-2; 13 bases align to TRBD2. Germline lookup yields CDR1 LGHNA and CDR2 YNFKEQ. This CDR3 is built from 15 residues. V trimming: 2 bases; J trimming: 6 bases; junction bases outside the gene matches: 0. CDR3 nucleotides: TGTGCCAGCAGCCAAACTAGCGGGGGGGCCGGGGAGCTGTTTTTT. Protein: CASSQTSGGAGELFF.

The table lists this clone with a few counts. This rearrangement joins TRBV7-2 to TRBJ2-2; D is uncertain. Germline CDR1 SGHTA, CDR2 FQGNSA. Trimming removed 4 bases at V and 5 bases at J, with 5 bases between. The CDR3 totals 12 residues. Written as DNA, the CDR3 is TGTGCCAGCAGCTGGCCGACCGGGGAGCTGTTTTTT. It yields the protein CASSWPTGELFF.

CDR3 coding DNA: TGTGCCACGGCTTCCAGGGTGAGCACTGAAGCTTTCTTT. Translation: CATASRVSTEAFF. This chain links TRBV11-3 with TRBJ1-1; perhaps TRBD1 as D (5 bases). There are 13 residues in the CDR3. Per the germline V gene, CDR1 is SGHNT and CDR2 is YENEEA. V was trimmed by 10 bases and J by 4 bases, leaving 16 bases between them.

The genes are TRBV28 and TRBJ1-1, with 10 bases lining up with TRBD1. The CDR3 runs 18 residues. Germline V gene data show CDR1 as MDHEN and CDR2 as SYDVKM. Trimming cost V 3 bases and J 0 bases; bases outside gene matches: 10. The CDR3 loop is CASSLYGTGAVVNTEAFF. The CDR3 region has the DNA TGTGCCAGCAGTTTGTACGGGACAGGGGCCGTTGTGAACACTGAAGCTTTCTTT.

The rearrangement links TRBV21-1 to TRBJ2-7. TRBV21-1 is shown as a pseudogene. This CDR3 region has 11 residues. As DNA, the CDR3 is TGTGCCAGCAGCAAAGCAAACGAGCAGTACTTC. Translation: CASSKANEQYF.

The chain links TRBV30 to TRBJ2-7; 11 positions match TRBD1. Germline V gene data show CDR1 as GTSNPN and CDR2 as SVGIG (reference sequence). This CDR3 has 15 residues. With V trimmed by 2 bases and J by 4 bases, 7 bases remained unmatched. The DNA for the CDR3 is TGTGCCTGGAGTACCGGGACAGGGGGTAGGTACGAGCAGTACTTC. Its protein is CAWSTGTGGRYEQYF.

J is TRBJ2-3 and V is TRBV4-3, with TRBD1 matching over 8 bases. The CDR3 covers 14 residues. Looked up from germline, CDR1 is LGHNA and CDR2 is YSLEER. V trimming: 1 base; J trimming: 3 bases; junction bases outside the gene matches: 0. The CDR3 loop is CASSQGTGTDTQYF. Here the CDR3 DNA reads TGCGCCAGCAGCCAAGGGACAGGGACAGATACGCAGTATTTT.

The chain carries TRBV7-9 and TRBJ2-5; TRBD1 aligns across 7 bases. CDR3 length equals 16 residues. The V and J ends lost 6 bases and 4 bases, in that order; junction bases with no gene match: 14. CDR1 SEHNR and CDR2 FQNEAQ come from the germline V gene (reference sequence). DNA for the CDR3: TGTGCCAGCAGTAACCGAGGGGGCAGGGGTGCAGAGACCCAGTACTTC. Its translation: CASSNRGGRGAETQYF.

The chain links TRBV10-3 to TRBJ2-7, with no clear D. The V gene lost 5 bases and the J gene lost 4 bases, with 9 bases spanning the gap. The germline gives CDR1 ENHRY, CDR2 SYGVKD. This CDR3 region has 12 residues. CDR3 sequence: CAISPDLYEQYV. CDR3 bases: TGTGCCATCAGTCCGGATCTGTACGAGCAGTACGTC.

This clone was observed a handful of times. This chain joins TRBV27 and TRBJ2-1; D unclear. The germline V gene has CDR1 MNHEY and CDR2 SMNVEV (reference sequence). This CDR3 has 12 residues. The V and J ends lost 7 bases and 16 bases respectively, with 20 bases between them. The CDR3 here is CASNVERRTKFF. CDR3 in DNA: TGTGCCAGCAATGTCGAGAGGAGAACAAAATTCTTC.

The chain is built from TRBV10-3 and TRBJ1-3; 8 bases fit TRBD1. CDR1 is ENHRY and CDR2 is SYGVKD in the germline V gene. J was trimmed by 4 bases and V by 6 bases; bases with no gene match: 5. This CDR3 comprises 14 residues. The CDR3 protein is CAISLDRAGNTIYF. The DNA for the CDR3 is TGTGCCATCAGCCTGGACAGGGCCGGAAACACCATATATTTT.

V is TRBV6-4 and J is TRBJ1-2; TRBD1 aligns across 11 bases. CDR1 MRHNA and CDR2 SNTAGT come from the germline V gene. Unmatched junction bases numbered 0, after V lost 2 bases and J lost 4 bases. The length of the CDR3 is 14 residues. CDR3 amino acids: CASSDGTGGYGYTF. The CDR3 bases are TGTGCCAGCAGTGACGGGACAGGGGGCTATGGCTACACCTTC.

The chain uses TRBV19 and TRBJ1-5, with D hard to call. V was cut by 5 bases and J by 7 bases, with 9 bases left in between. Germline CDR1 is LNHDA and CDR2 is SQIVND (reference sequence). The length of the CDR3 is 12 residues. CDR3 in DNA: TGTGCCAGTAGTCATCCCAGGCAGCCCCAGCATTTT. Encoded protein: CASSHPRQPQHF.

This clone was seen a few times. The chain employs TRBV10-3 and TRBJ2-5; D may be TRBD1 or TRBD2 (5 bases each). Germline assignment: CDR1 ENHRY and CDR2 SYGVKD. The CDR3 sequence is 15 residues long. Trimming pared 3 bases from V and 4 bases from J, leaving 15 bases between. CDR3 loop: CAISDRGFEGETQYF. In DNA form, the CDR3 reads TGTGCCATCAGTGATCGGGGCTTTGAGGGAGAGACCCAGTACTTC.

By its share, this clone is medium-sized. The rearrangement joins TRBV7-9 to TRBJ2-7, with TRBD1 identical over 7 bases. This CDR3 contains 15 residues. CDR1 is SEHNR and CDR2 is FQNEAQ in the germline V gene (reference sequence). V lost 5 bases, J lost 5 bases, and 12 bases stayed unmatched. In DNA, the CDR3 is TGTGCCAGCAGCGTCTCACAGGGGCCGCTGGACGAGCAGTACGTC. Translation: CASSVSQGPLDEQYV.

V gene TRBV29-1 combines with J gene TRBJ2-3, with D uncertain. Germline CDR1 SQVTM, CDR2 ANQGSEA. The CDR3 contains 17 residues. V lost 0 bases and J 0 bases, leaving 16 bases between the germline ends. The CDR3 loop reads CSVEDTPQGASTDTQYF. The CDR3 DNA follows: TGCAGCGTTGAAGACACCCCCCAAGGAGCTAGCACAGATACGCAGTATTTT.

The chain joins TRBV5-1 to TRBJ1-1; D is undetermined. This CDR3 region has 13 residues. V gave up 4 bases and J gave up 5 bases, with 12 bases separating them. Germline assignment: CDR1 SGHRS and CDR2 YFSETQ. CDR3 coding DNA: TGCGCCAGCAGCCCCCCCCCGGGTACTGAAGCTTTCTTT. It yields the protein CASSPPPGTEAFF.

The V call is TRBV27, the J call TRBJ2-7; D is possibly TRBD1 or TRBD2 (5 bases each). CDR1 is MNHEY and CDR2 is SMNVEV in the germline V gene (reference sequence). V was pared by 6 bases and J by 0 bases, with 15 bases between. The CDR3 is made up of 15 amino acids. The DNA for the CDR3 is TGTGCCAGCAGCCCGAGGGGCGGCGGCTCCTACGAGCAGTACGTC. This gives the protein CASSPRGGGSYEQYV.